This T cell receptor beta chain was recorded in a study of blood T cell repertoires in COVID-19. As for the study in general: PBMCs, B-cell-depleted T cells, or T cells were the source of the cDNA or gDNA that made up the material.

Authors' processing steps: Researchers report that nucleated cell counts were estimated from reference gene primer amplification. This table comes from immunoSEQ multiplex PCR, and its TCRdb copy is limited to in-frame clones, with some not included. V, J and clone size were drawn from that table, and D and trimming were deduced from the DNA. Of about 190,000 clones in the sample, around 80% were seen once. Germline lookup yields CDR1 LNHDA and CDR2 SQIVND (reference sequence). CDR3 length equals 11 residues. V was clipped by 6 bases and J by 3 bases, with 6 bases between them. The chain uses TRBV19 and TRBJ2-7; no clear D gene. Sequences were obtained from peripheral blood. The source is a woman aged 45-65 years with acute or convalescent COVID-19. The CDR3 loop is CASRNSYEQYF. CDR3 coding DNA: TGTGCCAGTAGGAACAGCTACGAGCAGTACTTC.